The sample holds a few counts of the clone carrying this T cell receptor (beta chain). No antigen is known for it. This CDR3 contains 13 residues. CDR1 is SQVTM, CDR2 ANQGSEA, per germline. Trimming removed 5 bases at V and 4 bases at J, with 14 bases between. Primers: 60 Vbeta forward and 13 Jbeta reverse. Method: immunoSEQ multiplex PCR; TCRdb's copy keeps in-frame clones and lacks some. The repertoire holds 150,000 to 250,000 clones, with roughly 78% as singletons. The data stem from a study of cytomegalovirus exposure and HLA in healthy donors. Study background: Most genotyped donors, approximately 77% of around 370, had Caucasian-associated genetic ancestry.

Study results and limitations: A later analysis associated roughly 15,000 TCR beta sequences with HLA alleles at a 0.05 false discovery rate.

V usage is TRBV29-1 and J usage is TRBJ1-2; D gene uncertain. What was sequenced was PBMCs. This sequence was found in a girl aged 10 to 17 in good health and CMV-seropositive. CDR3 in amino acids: CSVRRAEVYGYTF. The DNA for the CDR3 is TGCAGCGTTCGGAGGGCGGAGGTCTATGGCTACACCTTC.